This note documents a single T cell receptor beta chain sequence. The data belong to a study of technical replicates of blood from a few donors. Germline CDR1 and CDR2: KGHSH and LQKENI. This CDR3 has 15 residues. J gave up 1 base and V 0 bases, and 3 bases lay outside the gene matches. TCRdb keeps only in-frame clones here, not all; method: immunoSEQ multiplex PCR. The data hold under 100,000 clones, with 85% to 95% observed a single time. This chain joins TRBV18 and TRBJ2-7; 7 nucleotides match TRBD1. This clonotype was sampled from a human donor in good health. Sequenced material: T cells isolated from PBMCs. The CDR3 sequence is CASSPPSGGSYEQYF. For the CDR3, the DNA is TGTGCCAGCTCACCACCGTCAGGGGGTTCCTACGAGCAGTACTTC.